A single T cell receptor (beta chain) is shown here with its context. Method: immunoSEQ multiplex PCR; TCRdb's copy keeps in-frame clones and lacks some. The table includes 150,000 to 200,000 clones, approximately 90% detected once. This CDR3 has 18 residues. V was pared by 2 bases and J by 4 bases, with 21 bases between. Looked up from germline, CDR1 is MNHEY and CDR2 is SVGEGT. This sample is drawn from a study of blood T cell repertoires in COVID-19. The chain joins TRBV6-2 or TRBV6-3 to TRBJ1-3; the D gene is possibly TRBD1 (5 bases). The sample comprised peripheral blood. The sequence was collected from a man aged 70-80 years with active or convalescent COVID-19. Written as DNA, the CDR3 is TGTGCCAGCAGTTACCATATAATCAAGACAGCCGTCGGAAACACCATATATTTT. Residues: CASSYHIIKTAVGNTIYF.